A selection of T cell receptor beta chains follows, all from one sample in a study of T-cell reconstitution after alpha-beta-depleted transplantation in children. TCRdb passed the PCR reads through MiXCR, listing each CDR3 protein once. The repertoire holds hundreds of thousands of distinct CDR3 sequences, with roughly a quarter as singletons. This sample comprised PBMCs, mostly from graft donor cells, obtained 360 days after TCRalphabeta/CD19-depleted stem cell transplant. All receptors derive from a female patient between 2 and 15 years old who had a stem cell transplant for congenital amegakaryocytic thrombocytopenia, so the T cells may come from the graft donor. Both conserved end residues are part of each CDR3. The D gene is left open where the match is weak. Clone size, where shown, is once, few, many, or a class for clones that have expanded.

d_call: TRBD2
v_call: TRBV11-2
clone_size: NA
j_call: TRBJ2-1
cdr3_aa: CASSLDSGGYNEQFF
cdr3_nt: TGTGCCAGCAGCTTAGATAGCGGGGGATACAATGAGCAGTTCTTC

d_call: NA
v_call: TRBV11-1
clone_size: many
j_call: TRBJ2-3
cdr3_aa: CASSFPLTTKTSTDTQYF
cdr3_nt: TGTGCCAGCAGCTTCCCCCTTACGACAAAAACTAGCACAGATACGCAGTATTTT

d_call: TRBD1
v_call: TRBV7-9
clone_size: NA
j_call: TRBJ2-7
cdr3_aa: CASSFGQDPYEQYF
cdr3_nt: TGTGCCAGCAGCTTCGGACAGGACCCCTACGAGCAGTACTTC

d_call: NA
v_call: TRBV2
clone_size: NA
j_call: TRBJ1-5
cdr3_aa: CASSEVRSQPQHF
cdr3_nt: TGTGCCAGCAGTGAAGTTCGGTCACAGCCCCAGCATTTT

d_call: NA
v_call: TRBV5-1
clone_size: many
j_call: TRBJ1-2
cdr3_aa: CASSLVTAGWDGYTF
cdr3_nt: TGCGCCAGCAGCTTGGTGACGGCGGGATGGGACGGCTACACCTTC

d_call: NA
v_call: TRBV4-1
clone_size: few
j_call: TRBJ2-1
cdr3_aa: CASSQPGMHNEQFF
cdr3_nt: TGCGCCAGCAGCCAACCCGGGATGCACAATGAGCAGTTCTTC

d_call: NA
v_call: TRBV28
clone_size: few
j_call: TRBJ2-5
cdr3_aa: CASSLPSGPQETQYF
cdr3_nt: TGTGCCAGCAGTTTACCCAGCGGCCCCCAAGAGACCCAGTACTTC

d_call: NA
v_call: TRBV25-1
clone_size: many
j_call: TRBJ1-5
cdr3_aa: CASSEYSGPQHF
cdr3_nt: TGTGCCAGCAGTGAATATTCTGGGCCCCAGCATTTT

d_call: TRBD1
v_call: TRBV28
clone_size: few
j_call: TRBJ2-7
cdr3_aa: CASSLPTGDEQYF
cdr3_nt: TGTGCCAGCAGTTTACCCACAGGGGACGAGCAGTACTTC

d_call: NA
v_call: TRBV11-2
clone_size: NA
j_call: TRBJ1-1
cdr3_aa: CASSAVGGTEAFF
cdr3_nt: TGTGCCAGCAGCGCCGTCGGGGGGACTGAAGCTTTCTTT

d_call: TRBD2
v_call: TRBV6-1
clone_size: few
j_call: TRBJ2-1
cdr3_aa: CASSPGRAVNEQFF
cdr3_nt: TGTGCCAGCAGCCCGGGGAGGGCCGTAAATGAGCAGTTCTTC

d_call: TRBD1
v_call: TRBV27
clone_size: NA
j_call: TRBJ2-3
cdr3_aa: CASGTQMTGGLDTQYF
cdr3_nt: TGTGCCAGCGGCACCCAGATGACAGGGGGGCTAGATACGCAGTATTTT

d_call: TRBD1
v_call: TRBV6-1
clone_size: few
j_call: TRBJ1-1
cdr3_aa: CASSGSPRQGSHFF
cdr3_nt: TGTGCCAGCAGTGGATCTCCGCGACAGGGGTCCCATTTCTTT

d_call: TRBD2
v_call: TRBV10-3
clone_size: NA
j_call: TRBJ2-2
cdr3_aa: CAISQGLAGVTGELFF
cdr3_nt: TGTGCCATCTCCCAAGGGCTAGCGGGAGTGACCGGGGAGCTGTTTTTT

d_call: TRBD2
v_call: TRBV15
clone_size: few
j_call: TRBJ2-1
cdr3_aa: CATSFTSEFYNEQFF
cdr3_nt: TGTGCCACCAGTTTTACTAGCGAGTTCTACAATGAGCAGTTCTTC

d_call: TRBD1
v_call: TRBV4-1
clone_size: many
j_call: TRBJ2-5
cdr3_aa: CASSRPGTERETQYF
cdr3_nt: TGCGCCAGCAGCCGACCTGGGACAGAGCGAGAGACCCAGTACTTC

d_call: NA
v_call: TRBV4-1
clone_size: NA
j_call: TRBJ2-1
cdr3_aa: CASSQIIWAHNEQFF
cdr3_nt: TGCGCCAGCAGCCAAATAATCTGGGCTCACAATGAGCAGTTCTTC

d_call: NA
v_call: TRBV12-3/TRBV12-4
clone_size: many
j_call: TRBJ2-5
cdr3_aa: CASSLGTGAQETQYF
cdr3_nt: TGTGCCAGCAGTTTAGGGACCGGGGCGCAAGAGACCCAGTACTTC

d_call: NA
v_call: TRBV5-1
clone_size: NA
j_call: TRBJ2-2
cdr3_aa: CASSLGGLNTGELFF
cdr3_nt: TGCGCCAGCAGCTTGGGGGGCTTGAACACCGGGGAGCTGTTTTTT

d_call: NA
v_call: TRBV5-5
clone_size: NA
j_call: TRBJ1-5
cdr3_aa: CASSLGSDNQPQHF
cdr3_nt: TGTGCCAGCAGCTTGGGTTCGGACAATCAGCCCCAGCATTTT

d_call: TRBD1
v_call: TRBV4-1
clone_size: NA
j_call: TRBJ2-7
cdr3_aa: CASSQPDRDEQYF
cdr3_nt: TGCGCCAGCAGCCAACCAGACAGGGACGAGCAGTACTTC

d_call: NA
v_call: TRBV20-1
clone_size: many
j_call: TRBJ2-7
cdr3_aa: CSATTGIEQYF
cdr3_nt: TGCAGTGCAACTACAGGAATCGAGCAGTACTTC

d_call: TRBD1
v_call: TRBV11-3
clone_size: NA
j_call: TRBJ2-1
cdr3_aa: CASSDQGDNEQFF
cdr3_nt: TGTGCCAGCAGCGATCAGGGGGACAATGAGCAGTTCTTC

d_call: NA
v_call: TRBV7-8
clone_size: NA
j_call: TRBJ1-1
cdr3_aa: CASTNQGGARPLF
cdr3_nt: TGTGCCAGCACCAATCAGGGTGGGGCCAGACCGCTTTTT

d_call: NA
v_call: TRBV7-8
clone_size: NA
j_call: TRBJ2-2
cdr3_aa: CASSSTRRVANTGELFF
cdr3_nt: TGTGCCAGCAGCTCCACCCGACGGGTCGCGAACACCGGGGAGCTGTTTTTT

d_call: NA
v_call: TRBV10-3
clone_size: many
j_call: TRBJ1-2
cdr3_aa: CAISSGSKYGYTF
cdr3_nt: TGTGCCATCAGCTCTGGGAGCAAATATGGCTACACCTTC

d_call: TRBD2
v_call: TRBV3-1
clone_size: NA
j_call: TRBJ2-1
cdr3_aa: CASRSGSSYNEQFF
cdr3_nt: TGTGCCAGCAGAAGCGGGAGCTCCTACAATGAGCAGTTCTTC

d_call: TRBD2
v_call: TRBV4-2
clone_size: few
j_call: TRBJ2-3
cdr3_aa: CASSQETGTSTQYF
cdr3_nt: TGTGCCAGCAGCCAAGAAACCGGGACTAGCACGCAGTATTTT

d_call: TRBD2
v_call: TRBV20-1
clone_size: NA
j_call: TRBJ2-5
cdr3_aa: CSANDGAGGGETQYF
cdr3_nt: TGCAGTGCTAATGATGGGGCGGGAGGCGGTGAGACCCAGTACTTC

d_call: NA
v_call: TRBV27
clone_size: few
j_call: TRBJ2-3
cdr3_aa: CASSGDSSDTQYF
cdr3_nt: TGTGCCAGCAGTGGGGACTCGTCAGATACGCAGTATTTT

d_call: NA
v_call: TRBV15
clone_size: few
j_call: TRBJ1-1
cdr3_aa: CATSRGQLNTEAFF
cdr3_nt: TGTGCCACCAGCAGAGGACAGTTGAACACTGAAGCTTTCTTT

d_call: TRBD2
v_call: TRBV6-1
clone_size: few
j_call: TRBJ2-3
cdr3_aa: CASSRLAGGASSTDTQYF
cdr3_nt: TGTGCCAGCAGTCGTCTAGCGGGAGGGGCCTCTAGCACAGATACGCAGTATTTT

d_call: NA
v_call: TRBV12-3/TRBV12-4
clone_size: NA
j_call: TRBJ2-3
cdr3_aa: CASSWNYGDTQYF
cdr3_nt: TGTGCCAGCAGTTGGAATTACGGAGATACGCAGTATTTT

d_call: NA
v_call: TRBV15
clone_size: few
j_call: TRBJ2-2
cdr3_aa: CATSSRDGGVTGELFF
cdr3_nt: TGTGCCACCAGCAGCAGGGATGGAGGCGTTACCGGGGAGCTGTTTTTT

d_call: NA
v_call: TRBV5-1
clone_size: few
j_call: TRBJ1-1
cdr3_aa: CASSLVGGTFPAEAFF
cdr3_nt: TGCGCCAGCAGCTTGGTTGGCGGAACGTTTCCCGCTGAAGCTTTCTTT

d_call: NA
v_call: TRBV20-1
clone_size: NA
j_call: TRBJ2-3
cdr3_aa: CSARVAGSTDTQYF
cdr3_nt: TGCAGTGCTAGAGTCGCGGGAAGCACAGATACGCAGTATTTT